This entry lists 5 T cell receptor beta chains sequenced from one sample in a study of shared T cell receptors in the human thymus. Data came from immunoSEQ multiplex PCR; TCRdb stores just in-frame clones and leaves some out. The table records some 660,000 clones, more than 70% of them present only once. The same sample was also studied in work on human thymus T cells.

Sequenced input: thymocytes. The receptors were sampled from a boy less than two years old with a congenital heart defect.

The chain employs TRBV4-3 and TRBJ2-1; D may be TRBD2 (6 bases). This CDR3 has 16 residues. Germline CDR1 reads LGHNA; CDR2 reads YSLEER. Trimming removed 0 bases at V and 6 bases at J, with 15 bases between. CDR3 in DNA: TGCGCCAGCAGCCAAGAGGACTACGAGGGCCTCAATGAGCAGTTCTTC. Encoded protein: CASSQEDYEGLNEQFF.

The rearrangement uses TRBV2 and TRBJ2-7; no firm D call. Trimming removed 8 bases at V and 0 bases at J, with 5 bases between. This CDR3 contains 11 residues. CDR1 and CDR2 from the germline V gene are SNHLY and FYNNEI. The CDR3 region is CASGPSYEQYF. Written as DNA, the CDR3 is TGTGCCAGCGGGCCCTCCTACGAGCAGTACTTC.

This rearrangement joins TRBV4-3 to TRBJ2-2; tentatively, D is TRBD2 (6 bases). The V gene's germline CDR1 is LGHNA and CDR2 YSLEER. Between the trimmed V and J ends, which lost 6 bases and 6 bases, there was a span of 17 bases. This CDR3 region has 15 residues. The CDR3 coding sequence is TGCGCCAGCAGGGTAGCGGAGAGGGAGGCCGGGGAGCTGTTTTTT. This gives the protein CASRVAEREAGELFF.

The V call is TRBV29-1, the J call TRBJ2-1; possibly TRBD2 for D (5 bases). The CDR3 is made up of 16 amino acids. CDR1 SQVTM and CDR2 ANQGSEA come from the germline V gene. Trimming removed 3 bases from V and 7 bases from J, with 22 bases in between. DNA for the CDR3: TGCAGCGTTGACAAAATTACTGGGAGTTCTAGTAATGAGCAGTTCTTC. It yields the protein CSVDKITGSSSNEQFF.

This chain uses TRBV12-2 with TRBJ2-7; the D call TRBD2 from the table was never checked on the DNA. TRBV12-2 is a known pseudogene. CDR3 size: 19 residues. Here the CDR3 reads CASRCSGRPFESGSYEQYF. Written as DNA, the CDR3 is TGTGCAAGTCGCTGTAGCGGGAGGCCTTTTGAGTCGGGCTCCTACGAGCAGTACTTC.